This T cell receptor beta chain stems from a study of cytomegalovirus exposure and HLA in healthy donors. Researchers ran the PCR with 60 Vbeta and 13 Jbeta primers. Clones were sequenced by immunoSEQ multiplex PCR, and TCRdb holds only the in-frame ones, with some missing. The sample has about 200,000 clones, almost 80% seen once. Worth noting for this clone: Antigen specificity is unknown.

Between the trimmed V and J ends, which lost 5 bases and 3 bases, there was a span of 10 bases. The CDR3 consists of 13 residues. Germline loops: CDR1 LNHDA, CDR2 SQIVND (reference sequence). Regarding the study as a whole: In a later analysis, compared with equally common non-associated chains, HLA-associated beta chains were more expanded. Some V segments (TRBV6-2 and TRBV6-3 among them) were excluded as indistinguishable.

The chain employs TRBV19 and TRBJ1-1, with D perhaps TRBD1 (6 bases). The clonotype was recovered from a male donor in good health and CMV-seronegative. The sample was PBMCs. The CDR3 DNA follows: TGTGCCAGTAGTTCGGACAGAGACACTGAAGCTTTCTTT. Its translation: CASSSDRDTEAFF.